This TCR beta chain was retrieved from a study of PD-L1 blockade in urothelial cancer. Study context: Males with urothelial cancer arising in the bladder constituted about 90% of the roughly 29 patients.

Spike-ins of synthetic TCR analog templates went into each PCR. Here immunoSEQ multiplex PCR was the method, and the copy in TCRdb shows in-frame clones only, minus some. The table has under 55,000 clones, roughly 86% seen once. The sample's time point: peripheral blood 6 weeks after treatment start. The patients had locally advanced or metastatic urothelial carcinoma. CDR1 is SGHTS and CDR2 is YDEGEE in the germline V gene. The CDR3 runs 15 residues. Trimming cost V 4 bases and J 2 bases, with 16 bases left between them. The sequencing used PBMCs, collected around atezolizumab (anti-PD-L1) treatment. The clonotype was recovered from a man between 60 and 70 years old with urothelial cancer. The chain combines TRBV5-8 with TRBJ2-7; tentatively, D is TRBD2 (6 bases). The CDR3 region has the DNA TGTGCCAGCAGCCGTGCCGGGGCGGGACCCTACGAGCAGTACTTC. Protein: CASSRAGAGPYEQYF.